This paragraph reports one T cell receptor (beta chain). V lost 4 bases and J lost 3; bases outside the gene matches: 3. Germline lookup yields CDR1 LNHDA and CDR2 SQIVND (reference sequence). The CDR3 loop spans 14 amino acids. The data stem from a study of blood T cell repertoires in COVID-19. Generated by immunoSEQ multiplex PCR, the TCRdb table keeps only in-frame clones and is missing some. The sample records under 65,000 clones, 70% to 85% being singletons. The V gene is TRBV19, the J gene TRBJ1-2; 9 nucleotides align to TRBD1. The receptor was derived from a woman aged 50 to 65 with acute COVID-19. Material for sequencing was PBMCs or T cells enriched from blood (not recorded which). DNA of the CDR3: TGTGCCAGTAGTACTGGACAGGGGCACTATGGCTACACCTTC. Amino acid sequence: CASSTGQGHYGYTF.